Here is one T cell receptor beta chain with its context. The antigen is undetermined. The sample has other DNA sequences that encode this CDR3 too. This record belongs to a study of shared clonotypes between healthy human individuals. At the level of the study: With ages of 18 to 49, the donors were a couple of women and three men. General observations from the study: Few donors restricted represented genetic and exposure-history diversity. Large sequencing depth failed to make sorted-subset sequencing complete, rarefaction showed.

Sequencing was performed with immunoSEQ multiplex PCR; in TCRdb, only in-frame clones are kept and a portion is missing. The table records approximately 2.5 million clones, over 85% of them present only once. The sequence was collected from a man younger than 35 in good health. Some clones in this sample may be carry-over from other donors' samples. Sequenced material: naive CD4+ T cells from PBMCs. As for subset: CD45RA+ positively selected.

The chain's CDR3 is CASSSGGNTEAFF. In nucleotides, the CDR3 is TGTGCCAGCAGCTCTGGGGGGAACACTGAAGCTTTCTTT. The genes are TRBV7-3 and TRBJ1-1; D is possibly TRBD1 (5 bases). V lost 4 bases and J lost 1, with 7 bases in between. The CDR3 has 13 amino acids. Germline V CDR1 and CDR2: SGHTA, FQGTGA.